The 20 T cell receptor beta chains given below trace back to one sample, sequenced in a study of cytomegalovirus exposure and HLA in healthy donors. The PCR was carried out with 60 Vbeta primers and 13 Jbeta primers. The data were produced by immunoSEQ multiplex PCR, yet TCRdb's version contains in-frame clones alone and is incomplete. Counted here are fewer than 90,000 clones, 70% to 80% occurring once; the ten biggest clones make up over 12%. The sequenced material came from PBMCs. The receptors come from a woman aged 35 to 49 in good health and CMV-seropositive.

This chain joins TRBV30 and TRBJ2-2, with D perhaps TRBD2 (5 bases). This CDR3 comprises 14 residues. Trimming left V 0 bases short and J 7 bases short, with 12 bases between. CDR1 GTSNPN and CDR2 SVGIG come from the germline V gene (reference sequence). DNA of the CDR3: TGTGCCTGGAGTGTAGGAGGAGGTGGCGGGGAGCTGTTTTTT. Residues: CAWSVGGGGGELFF.

J is TRBJ1-2 and V is TRBV9; TRBD1 matches at 8 bases. V was pared by 0 bases and J by 4 bases, with 2 bases of the junction left unmatched. The CDR3 covers 14 residues. Per the germline V gene, CDR1 is SGDLS and CDR2 is YYNGEE. In nucleotides, the CDR3 is TGTGCCAGCAGCGTAGGACAGGGGACCTATGGCTACACCTTC. It is translated as CASSVGQGTYGYTF.

CDR3 in amino acids: CASSQGGYNEQFF. In nucleotides, the CDR3 is TGCGCCAGCAGCCAAGGAGGGTACAATGAGCAGTTCTTC. The rearrangement links TRBV4-1 to TRBJ2-1; D might be TRBD2 (5 bases). Germline V lookup: CDR1 MGHRA, CDR2 YSYEKL. The CDR3 runs 13 residues. The V and J ends lost 1 base and 4 bases respectively, with 5 bases between them.

The chain links TRBV28 to TRBJ2-7, with TRBD1 identical over 8 bases. V gave up 5 bases and J gave up 2 bases; unmatched junction bases: 5. From germline, CDR1 is MDHEN and CDR2 SYDVKM. The CDR3 spans 14 residues. The CDR3 sequence: CASSTTGGTYEQYF. The DNA of the CDR3 is TGTGCCAGCAGTACTACAGGGGGAACCTACGAGCAGTACTTC.

The table lists this clone with a few counts. V is TRBV10-3 and J is TRBJ2-7, with D perhaps matching TRBD2 (6 bases). There are 14 residues in the CDR3. V was pared by 3 bases and J by 2 bases, with 11 bases between. Looked up from germline, CDR1 is ENHRY and CDR2 is SYGVKD. The CDR3 nucleotides are TGTGCCATCAGTGAAAGCGGGCGTGCCTACGAGCAGTACTTC. Its translation is CAISESGRAYEQYF.

The gene calls are TRBV30 and TRBJ2-7; 10 nucleotides match TRBD1. Germline CDR1 GTSNPN, CDR2 SVGIG (reference sequence). V was clipped by 3 bases and J by 6 bases; unmatched bases: 8. The CDR3 extends over 14 amino acids. In DNA, the CDR3 is TGTGCCTGGAGAAACTCCGGGACAGGGGTCGAGCAGTACTTC. This codes for CAWRNSGTGVEQYF.

The chain recombines TRBV11-3 with TRBJ2-7; 10 nucleotides agree with TRBD1. Germline CDR1 SGHNT, CDR2 YENEEA. This CDR3 spans 14 amino acids. With V trimmed by 1 base and J by 7 bases, 4 bases remained unmatched. The CDR3 nucleotides read TGTGCCAGCAGCTTAGGACAGGGGGCTGGAGAGCAGTACTTC. As protein: CASSLGQGAGEQYF.

The chain employs TRBV7-9 and TRBJ2-3, with D possibly matching TRBD2 (6 bases). V lost 7 bases, J lost 0 bases, and 20 bases lay in between. Germline lookup yields CDR1 SEHNR and CDR2 FQNEAQ (reference sequence). CDR3 length equals 17 residues. The CDR3 nucleotides are TGTGCCAGCACCGAACCAAGGGACTCCCCTAGCACAGATACGCAGTATTTT. This sequence encodes CASTEPRDSPSTDTQYF.

The chain links TRBV28 to TRBJ2-5; 9 bases agree with TRBD2. From germline, CDR1 is MDHEN and CDR2 SYDVKM. Trimming took 4 bases from V and 4 from J; bases not matched to a gene: 7. There are 15 residues in the CDR3. The CDR3 loop is CASSSSGRYGETQYF. In DNA form, the CDR3 reads TGTGCCAGCAGTTCAAGCGGGAGGTATGGAGAGACCCAGTACTTC.

DNA of the CDR3: TGTGCCAGCAGTCCGGGAGGGCCCCACGAGCAGTACTTC. Its protein product is CASSPGGPHEQYF. The chain joins TRBV6-5 to TRBJ2-7; the match to TRBD2 covers 8 bases. This CDR3 region has 13 residues. Germline-derived CDR1 and CDR2 are MNHEY and SVGAGI. V shed 5 bases and J 5 bases; nucleotides not matched to a gene: 5.

This clone appeared a few times. The chain is built from TRBV28 and TRBJ2-1; weak D call: TRBD1 (6 bases). CDR3 length equals 15 residues. The V gene's germline CDR1 is MDHEN and CDR2 SYDVKM. V lost 5 bases, J lost 1 base, and 12 bases lay in between. The DNA for the CDR3 is TGTGCCAGCAGTGGTTCCAGGGGATCCTACAATGAGCAGTTCTTC. Translation gives CASSGSRGSYNEQFF.

CDR3 residues: CASSRTAATNEKLFF. CDR3 bases: TGTGCCAGCAGCCGAACAGCCGCAACTAATGAAAAACTGTTTTTT. This chain links TRBV7-2 with TRBJ1-4, with D uncertain. V was trimmed by 5 bases and J by 0 bases, leaving 10 bases between them. CDR3 size: 15 residues. CDR1 is SGHTA, CDR2 FQGNSA, per germline.

This clone showed up just once. The J gene is TRBJ1-2, the V gene TRBV11-2, with 11 bases matching TRBD1. The CDR3 sequence is 15 residues long. Germline V lookup: CDR1 SGHAT, CDR2 FQNNGV. J was trimmed by 7 bases and V by 5 bases; bases with no gene match: 9. CDR3 sequence reads: CASSPTDRGPVGYTF. The CDR3 nucleotides read TGTGCCAGCAGCCCCACGGACAGGGGGCCCGTTGGCTACACCTTC.

The chain links TRBV29-1 to TRBJ1-1, with 7 nucleotides matching TRBD1. V dropped 7 bases and J dropped 4; count of bases not matched to a gene: 6. This CDR3 is built from 12 residues. Germline lookup yields CDR1 SQVTM and CDR2 ANQGSEA. The DNA for the CDR3 is TGCAGCGGCAACAGGGGACCCACTGAAGCTTTCTTT. Amino acid sequence: CSGNRGPTEAFF.

V is TRBV15 and J is TRBJ1-1, with TRBD1 identical over 8 bases. The germline CDR1 and CDR2 sequences are LNHNV and YYDKDF (reference sequence). The CDR3 totals 14 residues. V lost 2 bases and J lost 4; bases outside the gene matches: 3. The CDR3, as DNA: TGTGCCACCAGCAGAATTCAGGGGGCCACTGAAGCTTTCTTT. This codes for CATSRIQGATEAFF.

This chain connects TRBV10-3 to TRBJ2-7; possible D gene TRBD1, 5 bases. The CDR3 sequence is 12 residues long. Germline CDR1 reads ENHRY; CDR2 reads SYGVKD. The V end lost 8 bases, the J end lost 4 bases, and 12 bases lay between the germline ends. CDR3 sequence reads: CAIGANLYEQYF. DNA for the CDR3: TGTGCCATCGGGGCCAACCTATACGAGCAGTACTTC.

This clone has only one observation. The rearrangement joins TRBV11-2 to TRBJ1-2; D is unclear. This CDR3 has 14 residues. Germline V gene sequence: CDR1 SGHAT, CDR2 FQNNGV. Trimming left V 3 bases short and J 4 bases short, with 12 bases between. CDR3 residues: CASSFAGYGYGYTF. The CDR3 nucleotides read TGTGCCAGCAGCTTTGCGGGGTACGGCTATGGCTACACCTTC.

This clone was counted a single time. CDR3: CASSWTGHTF. The CDR3 nucleotides read TGTGCCAGCAGTTGGACAGGGCATACCTTC. The chain is built from TRBV6-1 and TRBJ1-2, with 8 bases aligning to TRBD1. The germline V gene encodes CDR1 MNHNS and CDR2 SASEGT. The CDR3 loop spans 10 amino acids. J was trimmed by 14 bases and V by 5 bases; bases with no gene match: 4.

This clone appeared once. The genes are TRBV28 and TRBJ1-5, with D perhaps matching TRBD1 (5 bases). CDR1 is MDHEN and CDR2 is SYDVKM in the germline V gene. V shed 6 bases and J shed 2 bases, with 20 bases lying between them. The CDR3 totals 17 residues. The CDR3, as DNA: TGTGCCAGCAGCCGTCTGCGCCCAGGGTCGGGCAATCAGCCCCAGCATTTT. Protein product: CASSRLRPGSGNQPQHF.

The chain uses TRBV19 and TRBJ1-5; D is unclear. CDR1 and CDR2 from the germline V gene are LNHDA and SQIVND (reference sequence). The CDR3 runs 14 residues. Deletions cut 0 bases from V and 6 bases from J, with 9 bases between. The CDR3 nucleotides read TGTGCCAGTAGTATAGATCTGAGTACTCAGCCCCAGCATTTT. Translating it yields CASSIDLSTQPQHF.